The TCR beta chain described here comes from a study of blood T cell repertoires in COVID-19. As for the study in general: There were acute and convalescent COVID-19 samples, and they came from the United States, Italy and Spain. The analysed material was cDNA or gDNA that came from T cells, B-cell-depleted T cells, or PBMCs.

The authors' processing: It was from reference gene primer amplification that nucleated cell counts were estimated. TCRdb's table, derived via immunoSEQ multiplex PCR, lists solely in-frame clones and lacks some. Clone size and V and J calls were adopted from that table, with D and trimming inferred from the DNA. This sample yields some 130,000 clones, of which about 85% are seen a single time; around 1.9% belongs to the top ten. The germline CDR1 and CDR2 sequences are LNHDA and SQIVND (reference sequence). CDR3 size: 16 residues. V dropped 10 bases and J dropped 6; count of bases not matched to a gene: 14.

The chain has TRBV19 and TRBJ2-2, with 10 bases lining up with TRBD2. The receptor was derived from a man between 65 and 79 years old with acute or convalescent COVID-19. Input material: peripheral blood. CDR3 residues: CATQGGVLAGAGELFF. The CDR3, as DNA: TGTGCCACCCAAGGGGGGGTCCTAGCGGGGGCCGGGGAGCTGTTTTTT.